These T cell receptor beta chains were read from a single sample in a study of blood T cell repertoires in COVID-19. Method: immunoSEQ multiplex PCR; TCRdb's copy keeps in-frame clones and lacks some. Of roughly 32,000 clones in the sample, around 90% were seen once. Material: peripheral blood. The receptors were sampled from a man aged 50-59 years with active or convalescent COVID-19. Each CDR3 is given with its conserved first and last residue. D genes are given only for firm matches. Not every row has a clone size; where given, it reads once, few, many or a size class.

V gene: TRBV7-9
clone size: .
D gene: .
J gene: TRBJ1-2
CDR3 length: 16
CDR3 protein: CASSLGAGPTNYGYTF
CDR3 DNA: TGTGCCAGCAGCTTAGGGGCAGGGCCCACTAACTATGGCTACACCTTC

V gene: TRBV18
clone size: .
D gene: TRBD1
J gene: TRBJ2-3
CDR3 length: 14
CDR3 protein: CASSRTGGTDTQYF
CDR3 DNA: TGTGCCAGCTCAAGGACAGGGGGCACAGATACGCAGTATTTT

V gene: TRBV12-3/TRBV12-4
clone size: .
D gene: .
J gene: TRBJ2-4
CDR3 length: 13
CDR3 protein: CASRKVNGDIQYF
CDR3 DNA: TGTGCCAGCAGGAAGGTCAACGGGGACATTCAGTACTTC

V gene: TRBV7-2
clone size: .
D gene: .
J gene: TRBJ2-3
CDR3 length: 12
CDR3 protein: CASGTSTDTQYF
CDR3 DNA: TGTGCCAGCGGTACTAGCACAGATACGCAGTATTTT

V gene: TRBV4-1
clone size: .
D gene: TRBD1
J gene: TRBJ1-2
CDR3 length: 16
CDR3 protein: CASSQDRDRGVYGYTF
CDR3 DNA: TGCGCCAGCAGCCAAGACCGGGACAGGGGAGTCTATGGCTACACCTTC

V gene: TRBV10-3
clone size: .
D gene: TRBD1
J gene: TRBJ1-1
CDR3 length: 14
CDR3 protein: CAITSTGGNTEAFF
CDR3 DNA: TGTGCCATCACCTCAACAGGGGGCAACACTGAAGCTTTCTTT

V gene: TRBV24-1
clone size: once
D gene: .
J gene: TRBJ2-7
CDR3 length: 13
CDR3 protein: CATSSAGSYEQYF
CDR3 DNA: TGTGCCACCAGTTCAGCGGGCTCCTACGAGCAGTACTTC

V gene: TRBV10-3
clone size: .
D gene: .
J gene: TRBJ2-7
CDR3 length: 13
CDR3 protein: CAIRATGSYEQYF
CDR3 DNA: TGTGCCATCAGAGCGACGGGGTCCTACGAGCAGTACTTC

V gene: TRBV7-2
clone size: .
D gene: TRBD2
J gene: TRBJ2-4
CDR3 length: 13
CDR3 protein: CASSTSGENIQYF
CDR3 DNA: TGTGCCAGCAGCACGAGCGGGGAAAACATTCAGTACTTC

V gene: TRBV5-4
clone size: few
D gene: .
J gene: TRBJ2-2
CDR3 length: 14
CDR3 protein: CASRGDTHTGELFF
CDR3 DNA: TGTGCCAGCAGGGGGGACACTCACACCGGGGAGCTGTTTTTT

V gene: TRBV19
clone size: few
D gene: TRBD1
J gene: TRBJ1-1
CDR3 length: 14
CDR3 protein: CASTQDRLNTEAFF
CDR3 DNA: TGTGCCAGTACCCAGGACAGGTTGAACACTGAAGCTTTCTTT

V gene: TRBV6-1
clone size: .
D gene: .
J gene: TRBJ1-1
CDR3 length: 15
CDR3 protein: CASSEAGTLSTEAFF
CDR3 DNA: TGTGCCAGCAGTGAGGCGGGGACCTTGAGCACTGAAGCTTTCTTT

V gene: TRBV7-9
clone size: .
D gene: .
J gene: TRBJ2-5
CDR3 length: 12
CDR3 protein: CASSLWGQTQYF
CDR3 DNA: TGTGCCAGCAGCTTATGGGGGCAGACCCAGTACTTC

V gene: TRBV2
clone size: .
D gene: TRBD2
J gene: TRBJ2-7
CDR3 length: 15
CDR3 protein: CASGPRRGSSYEQYF
CDR3 DNA: TGTGCCAGCGGCCCGAGGCGCGGGAGTTCCTACGAGCAGTACTTC